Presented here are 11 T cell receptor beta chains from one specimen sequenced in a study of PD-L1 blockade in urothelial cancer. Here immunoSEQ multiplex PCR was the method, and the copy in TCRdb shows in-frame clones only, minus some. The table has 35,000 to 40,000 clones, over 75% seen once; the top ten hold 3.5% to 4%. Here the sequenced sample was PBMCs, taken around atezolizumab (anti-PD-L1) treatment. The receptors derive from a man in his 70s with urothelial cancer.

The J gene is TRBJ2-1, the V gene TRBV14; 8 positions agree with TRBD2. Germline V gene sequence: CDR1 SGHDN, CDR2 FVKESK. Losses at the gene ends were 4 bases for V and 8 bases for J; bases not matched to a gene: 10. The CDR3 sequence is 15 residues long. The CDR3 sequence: CASSLGGAGVYEQFF. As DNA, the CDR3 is TGTGCCAGCAGCCTCGGGGGGGCAGGGGTTTATGAGCAGTTCTTC. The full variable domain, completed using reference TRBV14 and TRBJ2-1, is EAGVTQFPSHSVIEKGQTVTLRCDPISGHDNLYWYRRVMGKEIKFLLHFVKESKQDESGMPNNRFLAERTGGTYSTLKVQPAELEDSGVYFCASSLGGAGVYEQFFGPGTRLTVL.

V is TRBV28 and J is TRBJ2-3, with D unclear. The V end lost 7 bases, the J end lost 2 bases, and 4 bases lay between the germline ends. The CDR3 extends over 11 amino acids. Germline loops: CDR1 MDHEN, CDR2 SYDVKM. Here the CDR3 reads CASMATDTQYF. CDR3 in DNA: TGTGCCAGCATGGCCACAGATACGCAGTATTTT.

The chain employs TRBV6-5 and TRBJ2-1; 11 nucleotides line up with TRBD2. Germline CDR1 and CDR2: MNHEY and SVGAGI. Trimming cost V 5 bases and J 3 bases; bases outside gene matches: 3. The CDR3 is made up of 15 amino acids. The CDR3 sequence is CASSPTSGIYNEQFF. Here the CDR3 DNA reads TGTGCCAGCAGTCCGACTAGCGGGATCTACAATGAGCAGTTCTTC.

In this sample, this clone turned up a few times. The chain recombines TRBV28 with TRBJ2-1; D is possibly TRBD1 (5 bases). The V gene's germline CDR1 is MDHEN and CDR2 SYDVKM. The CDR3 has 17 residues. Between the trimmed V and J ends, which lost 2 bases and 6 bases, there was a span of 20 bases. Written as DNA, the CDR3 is TGTGCCAGCAGTTTACTAGTAGGGCAGGGAAGCTCCAATGAGCAGTTCTTC. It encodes CASSLLVGQGSSNEQFF.

This CDR3 reads CASSLRGRPTDTQYF. In DNA, the CDR3 is TGTGCCAGCAGCTTGCGCGGGAGGCCCACAGATACGCAGTATTTT. This rearrangement joins TRBV5-4 to TRBJ2-3; 8 bases align to TRBD2. The CDR3 consists of 15 residues. Germline trimming cut 1 base from V and 2 bases from J; bases unmatched to any gene: 3. CDR1 is SGHNT, CDR2 YYREEE, per germline (reference sequence).

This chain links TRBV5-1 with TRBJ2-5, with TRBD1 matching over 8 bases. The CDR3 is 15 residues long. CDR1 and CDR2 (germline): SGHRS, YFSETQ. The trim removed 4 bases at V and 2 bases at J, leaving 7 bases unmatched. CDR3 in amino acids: CASSPDRALQETQYF. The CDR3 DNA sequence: TGCGCCAGCAGCCCGGACAGGGCCCTTCAAGAGACCCAGTACTTC. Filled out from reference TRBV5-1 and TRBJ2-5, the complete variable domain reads KAGVTQTPRYLIKTRGQQVTLSCSPISGHRSVSWYQQTPGQGLQFLFEYFSETQRNKGNFPGRFSGRQFSNSRSEMNVSTLELGDSALYLCASSPDRALQETQYFGPGTRLLVL.

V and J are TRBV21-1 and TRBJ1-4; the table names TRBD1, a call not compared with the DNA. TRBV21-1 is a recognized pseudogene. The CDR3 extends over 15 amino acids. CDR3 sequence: CASSKGHVSNEKLFF. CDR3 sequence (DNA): TGTGCCAGCAGCAAGGGACATGTCTCTAATGAAAAACTGTTTTTT.

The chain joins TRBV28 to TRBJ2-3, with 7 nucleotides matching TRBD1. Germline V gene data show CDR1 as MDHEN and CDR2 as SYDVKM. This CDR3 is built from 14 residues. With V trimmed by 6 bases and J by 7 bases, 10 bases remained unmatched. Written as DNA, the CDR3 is TGTGCCAGCAGGCCTCGGGCAGGGGGTAATACGCAGTATTTT. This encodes CASRPRAGGNTQYF.

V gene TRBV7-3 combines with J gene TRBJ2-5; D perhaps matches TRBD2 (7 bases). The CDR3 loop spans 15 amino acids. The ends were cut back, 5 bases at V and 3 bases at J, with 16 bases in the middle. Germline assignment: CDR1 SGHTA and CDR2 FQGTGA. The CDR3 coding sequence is TGTGCCAGCAGCATGAGCGGGACAACCAAAGAGACCCAGTACTTC. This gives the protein CASSMSGTTKETQYF.

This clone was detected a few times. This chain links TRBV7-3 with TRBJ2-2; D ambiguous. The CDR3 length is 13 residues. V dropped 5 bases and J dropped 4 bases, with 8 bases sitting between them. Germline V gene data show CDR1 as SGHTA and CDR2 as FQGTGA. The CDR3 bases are TGTGCCAGCAGCCCTTTCGGCACCGGGGAGCTGTTTTTT. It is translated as CASSPFGTGELFF.

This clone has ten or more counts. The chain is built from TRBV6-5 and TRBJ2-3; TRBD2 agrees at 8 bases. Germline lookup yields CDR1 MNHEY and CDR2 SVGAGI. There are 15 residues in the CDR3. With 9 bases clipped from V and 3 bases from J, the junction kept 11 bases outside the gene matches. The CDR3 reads CASSPASGRTDTQYF. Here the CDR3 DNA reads TGTGCCAGTAGTCCCGCCAGCGGGAGAACAGATACGCAGTATTTT.